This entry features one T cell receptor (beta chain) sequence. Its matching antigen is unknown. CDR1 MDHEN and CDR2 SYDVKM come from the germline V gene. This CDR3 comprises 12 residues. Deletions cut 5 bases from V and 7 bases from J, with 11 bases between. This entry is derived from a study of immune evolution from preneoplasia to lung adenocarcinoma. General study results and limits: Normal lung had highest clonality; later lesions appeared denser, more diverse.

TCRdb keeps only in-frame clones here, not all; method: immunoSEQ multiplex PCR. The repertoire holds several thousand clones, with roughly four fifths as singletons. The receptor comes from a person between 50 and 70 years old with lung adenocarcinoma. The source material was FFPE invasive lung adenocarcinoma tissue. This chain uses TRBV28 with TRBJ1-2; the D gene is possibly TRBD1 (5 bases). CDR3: CASSLGQGGYTF. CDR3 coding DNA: TGTGCCAGCAGTCTGGGGCAGGGTGGCTACACCTTC.